The 22 T cell receptor beta chains presented below share a single source sample, sequenced in a study of technical replicates of blood from a handful of donors. The protocol was immunoSEQ multiplex PCR, while the TCRdb copy is restricted to in-frame clones and leaves out a portion. The data show about 84,000 clones, 95% to 98% seen once. The sample taken for sequencing was T cells isolated from PBMCs. These receptors all come from a human donor in good health.

V is TRBV7-8 and J is TRBJ2-1, with 8 bases matching TRBD2. The CDR3 is made up of 17 amino acids. V was clipped by 5 bases and J by 2 bases; unmatched bases: 11. Germline CDR1 is SGHVS and CDR2 is FQNEAQ. CDR3: CASSGLPAGAPYNEQFF. CDR3 nucleotide sequence: TGTGCCAGCAGCGGCCTCCCAGCGGGAGCACCCTACAATGAGCAGTTCTTC. Filled out from reference TRBV7-8 and TRBJ2-1, the complete variable domain reads GAGVSQSPRYKVAKRGQDVALRCDPISGHVSLFWYQQALGQGPEFLTYFQNEAQLDKSGLPSDRFFAERPEGSVSTLKIQRTQQEDSAVYLCASSGLPAGAPYNEQFFGPGTRLTVL.

The chain's CDR3 is CASRKPGDTEAFF. CDR3 nucleotide sequence: TGTGCCAGCAGAAAACCGGGGGACACTGAAGCTTTCTTT. This chain joins TRBV7-9 and TRBJ1-1; a possible D gene is TRBD1 (5 bases). V lost 6 bases, J lost 3 bases, and 11 bases lay in between. This CDR3 contains 13 residues. CDR1 and CDR2 from the germline V gene are SEHNR and FQNEAQ (reference sequence).

The chain combines TRBV9 with TRBJ1-1, with no clear D. CDR1 and CDR2 (germline): SGDLS, YYNGEE. Trimming stripped 4 bases from V and 2 bases from J, with 6 bases between. This CDR3 comprises 12 residues. The CDR3 DNA follows: TGTGCCAGCAGCCTGACTAACACTGAAGCTTTCTTT. Protein: CASSLTNTEAFF. Using reference TRBV9 and TRBJ1-1 for the parts outside the CDR3, the full variable domain is DSGVTQTPKHLITATGQRVTLRCSPRSGDLSVYWYQQSLDQGLQFLIQYYNGEERAKGNILERFSAQQFPDLHSELNLSSLELGDSALYFCASSLTNTEAFFGQGTRLTVV.

This chain joins TRBV9 and TRBJ1-2; D remains unclear. Deletions cut 6 bases from V and 8 bases from J, with 23 bases between. The CDR3 has 15 amino acids. Looked up from germline, CDR1 is SGDLS and CDR2 is YYNGEE. The CDR3 spells CASKNPVAVYGGYTF. CDR3 sequence (DNA): TGTGCCAGCAAAAACCCTGTAGCAGTCTATGGAGGCTACACCTTC.

This clone was counted once. The V and J genes are TRBV6-6 and TRBJ2-7, with a weak D call TRBD1 (6 bases). Germline V gives CDR1 MNHNY, CDR2 SVGAGI (reference sequence). V lost 4 bases and J lost 5, with 18 bases in between. The CDR3 runs 15 residues. The chain's CDR3 is CASSFRQDGNHEQYF. In DNA, the CDR3 is TGTGCCAGCAGTTTCCGACAGGATGGTAACCACGAGCAGTACTTC.

V is TRBV7-3 and J is TRBJ2-1; 9 bases fit TRBD2. J was trimmed by 9 bases and V by 6 bases; bases with no gene match: 12. This CDR3 contains 15 residues. CDR1 and CDR2 (germline): SGHTA, FQGTGA. This chain's CDR3 is CASRKDPGLAGEQFF. In DNA, the CDR3 is TGTGCCAGCAGGAAGGACCCGGGACTAGCTGGTGAGCAGTTCTTC.

The chain is built from TRBV7-3 and TRBJ1-1; D possibly corresponds to TRBD1 (6 bases). CDR1 is SGHTA, CDR2 FQGTGA, per germline. This CDR3 spans 13 amino acids. With 5 bases removed from V and 6 bases from J, the gap between germline ends came to 13 bases. CDR3 amino acids: CASSVRTESEAFF. The DNA for the CDR3 is TGTGCCAGCAGCGTACGGACAGAGTCTGAAGCTTTCTTT. Full variable domain (rest looked up from reference TRBV7-3 and TRBJ1-1): GAGVSQTPSNKVTEKGKYVELRCDPISGHTALYWYRQSLGQGPEFLIYFQGTGAADDSGLPNDRFFAVRPEGSVSTLKIQRTERGDSAVYLCASSVRTESEAFFGQGTRLTVV.

This clone was counted once. Here the CDR3 reads CASSSRESAKNIQYF. DNA of the CDR3: TGTGCCAGCAGTTCGAGGGAGTCCGCCAAAAACATTCAGTACTTC. V gene TRBV27 combines with J gene TRBJ2-4, with D tentatively TRBD2 (5 bases). The CDR3 covers 15 residues. Germline V gene lookup returns CDR1 MNHEY and CDR2 SMNVEV (reference sequence). Trimming removed 4 bases at V and 1 base at J, with 11 bases between.

V is TRBV4-2 and J is TRBJ1-3, with 8 bases aligning to TRBD1. The J segment lost 4 bases and the V segment lost 2 bases, leaving 7 bases of the junction unmatched. The length of the CDR3 is 16 residues. Germline V gene sequence: CDR1 LGHNA, CDR2 YNFKEQ. The CDR3 loop reads CASSQNGQGSGNTIYF. The CDR3, as DNA: TGTGCCAGCAGCCAAAACGGACAGGGATCGGGAAACACCATATATTTT.

J is TRBJ2-7 and V is TRBV6-1; D may be TRBD1 (5 bases). Per germline, CDR1 MNHNS and CDR2 SASEGT. Trimming stripped 0 bases from V and 4 bases from J, with 7 bases between. This CDR3 has 13 amino acids. The CDR3 nucleotides read TGTGCCAGCAGTGAAGCAGGGGTTTACGAGCAGTACTTC. It codes for CASSEAGVYEQYF.

The J gene is TRBJ2-1, the V gene TRBV4-1; 8 bases map to TRBD2. The germline V gene encodes CDR1 MGHRA and CDR2 YSYEKL. Germline trimming cut 2 bases from V and 10 bases from J; bases unmatched to any gene: 10. The CDR3 contains 15 residues. As DNA, the CDR3 is TGCGCCAGCAGCCAATCGCCACTAGCGGCAGCCGAGCAGTTCTTC. It specifies CASSQSPLAAAEQFF.

The rearrangement links TRBV10-2 to TRBJ1-3, with 7 bases fitting TRBD1. The CDR3 runs 13 residues. Germline assignment: CDR1 WSHSY and CDR2 SAAADI. V trimming: 7 bases; J trimming: 3 bases; junction bases outside the gene matches: 3. CDR3 nucleotide sequence: TGCGCCAGCATGAGGGACAGTGGAAACACCATATATTTT. It translates to CASMRDSGNTIYF.

This chain connects TRBV7-7 to TRBJ1-1, with D possibly TRBD1 on 5 matching bases. Trimming stripped 6 bases from V and 4 bases from J, with 12 bases between. The CDR3 sequence is 13 residues long. Germline lookup yields CDR1 SSHAT and CDR2 FNYEAQ (reference sequence). The CDR3: CASSLYGGTEAFF. The DNA of the CDR3 is TGTGCCAGCAGTTTGTACGGGGGCACTGAAGCTTTCTTT.

The chain is built from TRBV28 and TRBJ2-5; D gene ambiguous. Between the trimmed V and J ends, which lost 2 bases and 7 bases, there was a span of 11 bases. The germline gives CDR1 MDHEN, CDR2 SYDVKM. This CDR3 comprises 13 residues. CDR3 sequence (DNA): TGTGCCAGCAGTTTAAGTCAGGTCGCGACCCAGTACTTC. Its protein is CASSLSQVATQYF.

The CDR3 sequence is CASSQRGTSNTGELFF. The CDR3 DNA follows: TGCGCCAGCAGCCAACGGGGGACTTCTAACACCGGGGAGCTGTTTTTT. The rearrangement uses TRBV4-1 and TRBJ2-2, with D perhaps matching TRBD2 (6 bases). Trimming stripped 2 bases from V and 2 bases from J, with 12 bases between. The CDR3 extends over 16 amino acids. In germline, CDR1 is MGHRA, CDR2 YSYEKL.

The chain recombines TRBV18 with TRBJ2-1; a weak D match, TRBD1 (6 bases). The length of the CDR3 is 13 residues. V was pared by 2 bases and J by 6 bases, with 8 bases between. Germline lookup yields CDR1 KGHSH and CDR2 LQKENI. CDR3 in DNA: TGTGCCAGCTCACCAACCAGGGGCAATGAGCAGTTCTTC. It encodes CASSPTRGNEQFF.

The chain carries TRBV4-1 and TRBJ1-1, with D possibly TRBD1 on 5 matching bases. CDR3 length equals 17 residues. Germline assignment: CDR1 MGHRA and CDR2 YSYEKL. Trimming cost V 1 base and J 7 bases, with 22 bases left between them. CDR3 coding DNA: TGCGCCAGCAGCCAAGTTAGGGGAACAGTTATATACGGTGAAGCTTTCTTT. Protein product: CASSQVRGTVIYGEAFF.

The J gene is TRBJ2-1, the V gene TRBV9, with D possibly being TRBD2 (5 bases). The CDR3 spans 16 residues. Germline CDR1 and CDR2: SGDLS and YYNGEE. Trimming removed 0 bases from V and 5 bases from J, with 15 bases in between. CDR3 bases: TGTGCCAGCAGCGTAGACCGGGAAAGACCAAACAATGAGCAGTTCTTC. Translation gives CASSVDRERPNNEQFF.

The gene calls are TRBV28 and TRBJ2-3; D is unclear. Trimming stripped 7 bases from V and 7 bases from J, with 15 bases between. The CDR3 spans 13 residues. Germline values: CDR1 MDHEN, CDR2 SYDVKM. This chain's CDR3 is CASTRSSVNTQYF. Written as DNA, the CDR3 is TGTGCCAGCACTCGTTCCTCGGTGAATACGCAGTATTTT.

The rearrangement links TRBV5-5 to TRBJ2-5; the D gene is possibly TRBD1 (5 bases). The CDR3 has 13 amino acids. The germline V and J ends were trimmed by 0 bases and 2 bases, with 5 bases remaining between them. The germline V gene has CDR1 SGHKS and CDR2 YYEKEE (reference sequence). CDR3 in DNA: TGTGCCAGCAGCTTGGAGGGGCAAGAGACCCAGTACTTC. It translates to CASSLEGQETQYF. Complete variable domain (other parts from reference TRBV5-5 and TRBJ2-5): DAGVTQSPTHLIKTRGQQVTLRCSPISGHKSVSWYQQVLGQGPQFIFQYYEKEERGRGNFPDRFSARQFPNYSSELNVNALLLGDSALYLCASSLEGQETQYFGPGTRLLVL.

The rearrangement links TRBV2 to TRBJ2-3; 7 nucleotides line up with TRBD2. J gave up 0 bases and V 6 bases, and 3 bases lay outside the gene matches. Germline V lookup: CDR1 SNHLY, CDR2 FYNNEI. The CDR3 length is 14 residues. The CDR3, as DNA: TGTGCCAGCAGCAGCGGGGTTAGCACAGATACGCAGTATTTT. Protein: CASSSGVSTDTQYF.

The V call is TRBV15, the J call TRBJ1-2; 7 nucleotides match TRBD1. The CDR3 has 15 residues. Germline values: CDR1 LNHNV, CDR2 YYDKDF (reference sequence). The V segment lost 0 bases and the J segment 7 bases; nucleotides outside the gene matches: 8. The CDR3 sequence: CATSRDRDRAFGYTF. DNA for the CDR3: TGTGCCACCAGCAGAGATCGTGACAGGGCATTTGGCTACACCTTC.